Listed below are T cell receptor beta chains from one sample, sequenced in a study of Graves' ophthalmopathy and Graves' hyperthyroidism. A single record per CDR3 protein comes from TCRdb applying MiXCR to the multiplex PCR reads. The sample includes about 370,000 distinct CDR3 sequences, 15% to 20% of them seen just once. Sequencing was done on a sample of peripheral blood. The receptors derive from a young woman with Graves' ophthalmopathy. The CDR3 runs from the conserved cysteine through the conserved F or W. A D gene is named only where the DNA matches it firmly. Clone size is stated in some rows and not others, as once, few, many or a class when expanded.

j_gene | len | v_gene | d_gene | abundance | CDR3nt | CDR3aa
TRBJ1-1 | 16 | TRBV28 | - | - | TGTGCCAGCCAAAAACAGGGCGTGGTCCCCTCGACTGAAGCTTTCTTT | CASQKQGVVPSTEAFF
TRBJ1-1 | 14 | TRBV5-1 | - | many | TGCGCCAGCAGCTTCGAGGGAGGGTACACTGAAGCTTTCTTT | CASSFEGGYTEAFF
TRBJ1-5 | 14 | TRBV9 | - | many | TGTGCCAGCAGCGTAGGCCTCCGTAATCAGCCCCAGCATTTT | CASSVGLRNQPQHF
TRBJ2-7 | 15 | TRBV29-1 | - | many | TGCAGCGTTGAATACTTCGGAGCGAGCTCCTACGAGCAGTACTTC | CSVEYFGASSYEQYF
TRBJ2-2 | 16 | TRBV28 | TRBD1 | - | TGTGCCAGCAAACACGGACTGATACAGGGGTCAGGGGAGCTGTTTTTT | CASKHGLIQGSGELFF
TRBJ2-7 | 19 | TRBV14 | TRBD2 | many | TGTGCCAGCAGCCAAGATGGAACTTTTATGGCTAGCGGGAGCCACGAGCAGTACTTC | CASSQDGTFMASGSHEQYF
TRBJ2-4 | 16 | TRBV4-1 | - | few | TGCGCCAGCAGCCAAATCCTCGGGGAGGTCCAAAACATTCAGTACTTC | CASSQILGEVQNIQYF
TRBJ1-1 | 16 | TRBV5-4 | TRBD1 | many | TGTGCCAGCAGCTTGGTAGGACAGGGAAGTAAGACTGAAGCTTTCTTT | CASSLVGQGSKTEAFF
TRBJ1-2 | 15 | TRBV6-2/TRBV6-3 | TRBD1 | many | TGTGCCAGCAGTCCGGAGGGGGCGTTACTCTATGGCTACACCTTC | CASSPEGALLYGYTF
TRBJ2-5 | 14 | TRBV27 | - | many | TGTGCCAGCAGTTCCTGGGGCCTTCAAGAGACCCAGTACTTC | CASSSWGLQETQYF
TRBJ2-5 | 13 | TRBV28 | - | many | TGTGCCAGCACCGTCGACACACAAGAGACCCAGTACTTC | CASTVDTQETQYF
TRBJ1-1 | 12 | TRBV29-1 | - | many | TGCAGCGCCGGGCCGGGGAACGCTGAAGCTTTCTTT | CSAGPGNAEAFF
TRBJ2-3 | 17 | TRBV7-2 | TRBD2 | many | TGTGCCAGCAGCCTTTCGCTAGCGGGGGGCCCCCAGGATACGCAGTATTTT | CASSLSLAGGPQDTQYF
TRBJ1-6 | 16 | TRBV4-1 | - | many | TGCGCCAGCAGCCCGAGGGCCGGGGACCGCAATTCACCCCTCCACTTT | CASSPRAGDRNSPLHF
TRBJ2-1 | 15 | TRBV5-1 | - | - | TGCGCCAGCAGCCGCATAATGGGAATCAACAATGAGCAGTTCTTC | CASSRIMGINNEQFF
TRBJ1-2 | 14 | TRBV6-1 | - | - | TGTGCCAGCAGTGAGGGCGGGCCTTCGGATGGCTACACCTTC | CASSEGGPSDGYTF
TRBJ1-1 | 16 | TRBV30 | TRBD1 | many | TGTGCCTGGGTCCCGGGACAGGGTCTGGGGAACACTGAAGCTTTCTTT | CAWVPGQGLGNTEAFF
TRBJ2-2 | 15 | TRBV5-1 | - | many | TGCGCCAGCAGCTTGGAGGCAGGGATCCCCGGGGAGCTGTTTTTT | CASSLEAGIPGELFF
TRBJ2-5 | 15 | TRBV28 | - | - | TGTGCCAGCGGCTCTACCAGGCGAGAAATTGAGACCCAGTACTTC | CASGSTRREIETQYF
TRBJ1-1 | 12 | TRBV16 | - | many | TGTGCCAGCAGCCAATCAGGGGCTGAAGCTTTCTTT | CASSQSGAEAFF
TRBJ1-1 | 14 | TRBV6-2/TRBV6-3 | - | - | TGTGCCAGCAAGGTAGCAGGGTTGAGCACTGAAGCTTTCTTT | CASKVAGLSTEAFF
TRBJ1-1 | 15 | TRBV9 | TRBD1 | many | TGTGCCAGCAGCGTTGACAGGGGGCAATACACTGAAGCTTTCTTT | CASSVDRGQYTEAFF
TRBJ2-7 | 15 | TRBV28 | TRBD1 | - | TGTGCCAGCAGTTTCGGGACAGGGCTTCCCTACGAGCAGTACTTC | CASSFGTGLPYEQYF
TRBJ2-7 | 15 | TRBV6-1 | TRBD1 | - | TGTGCCACCAGTGACGCGGGACAGGGGCGCCACGAGCAGTACTTC | CATSDAGQGRHEQYF
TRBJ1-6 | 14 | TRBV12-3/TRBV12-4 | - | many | TGTGCCAGCAGTTTTGTGGCAGGGGAGCGTCCCCTCCACTTT | CASSFVAGERPLHF
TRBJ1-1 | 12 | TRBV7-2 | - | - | TGTGCCAGCACTCGGGCCAGGACTGAAGCTTTCTTT | CASTRARTEAFF
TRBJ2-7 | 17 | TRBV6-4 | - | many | TGTGCCAGCAGTCCATCTCACGGGCAGACTAGCTCCTACGAGCAGTACTTC | CASSPSHGQTSSYEQYF
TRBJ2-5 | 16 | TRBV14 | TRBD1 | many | TGTGCCAGCAGCCAAAAGGACAGGAAAAAACAAGAGACCCAGTACTTC | CASSQKDRKKQETQYF
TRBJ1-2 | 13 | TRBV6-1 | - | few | TGTGCCAGCAGTGAAGCAGTAACCTATGGCTACACCTTC | CASSEAVTYGYTF